This T cell receptor beta chain was retrieved from a study of shared clonotypes between healthy human individuals. Looking at the study overall: Per donor, CD8 memory used one plate, CD8 naive used two, CD4 memory used three and CD4 naive used three. Study results and limitations: Non-shared clonotypes were found to have lower generation probabilities than the clonotypes that were shared by all four of the sorted-subset donors. Several donors held about 4.5% of naive CD4 clonotypes in common.

At deep level, the assay was performed. Profiled with immunoSEQ multiplex PCR; TCRdb holds only in-frame clones, not every one. The profile shows around 2.1 million clones, roughly 91% of them singletons. Remarks on this clone: Its matching antigen is unknown.

CD45RO-negative, CCR7-selected cells formed the naive CD8 fraction, which excluded terminally differentiated effector memory CD45RA+ cells. Source material: naive CD8+ T cells from PBMCs. The receptor comes from a man aged 18 to 29 in good health. Some clones in this sample may be carry-over from other donors' samples.

The CDR3 sequence is CASRGTSGYYEQYF. The CDR3 nucleotides read TGTGCCAGCAGGGGCACTAGCGGGTACTACGAGCAGTACTTC. This rearrangement joins TRBV28 to TRBJ2-7; 9 bases fit TRBD2. Germline CDR1 is MDHEN and CDR2 is SYDVKM. The CDR3 has 14 residues. The junction had 6 bases not matched to a gene; V was cut back by 6 bases and J by 3 bases.